This T cell receptor beta chain was captured in a study of cytomegalovirus exposure and HLA in healthy donors. With regard to this clone: Antigen: not known.

The CDR3 totals 17 residues. Germline CDR1 LNHDA, CDR2 SQIVND (reference sequence). V gave up 5 bases and J gave up 0 bases, with 19 bases separating them. It was with 60 Vbeta and 13 Jbeta primers that the PCR ran. Profiled with immunoSEQ multiplex PCR; TCRdb holds only in-frame clones, not every one. Here the sample spans about 120,000 clones, approximately 80% being singletons. Notes on the study in general: A later analysis showed HLA-associated TCR beta chains outstripping equally common others in clonal expansion. Most of the CMV-associated TCR beta chains (in a later analysis) appeared to be HLA-restricted. When analyzed later, a missense DCLRE1C variant was found to be linked to TCR beta V- and J-gene trimming. An analysis done earlier found most TCR beta V segments productive about 87% or about 30% of the time.

The sequenced sample was PBMCs. The sequence came from a woman aged 25 to 39 in good health and CMV-seronegative. V usage is TRBV19 and J usage is TRBJ1-1; a weak D match, TRBD1 (5 bases). The CDR3, as DNA: TGTGCCAGTAGTGTTCAATTGGGGGGGTTGGTGAACACTGAAGCTTTCTTT. It encodes CASSVQLGGLVNTEAFF.